The next 27 T cell receptor beta chains were all read from a single sample in a study of shared clonotypes between healthy human individuals. Assay used: immunoSEQ multiplex PCR; TCRdb lists only in-frame clones, some missing. Of some 550,000 clones listed, roughly 97% are singletons. The sample consisted of naive CD4+ T cells sorted from blood. Subset of the sample: CD45RA+ positively selected. These receptors all come from a woman aged 30 to 39 in good health.

This chain joins TRBV5-6 and TRBJ2-7; the match to TRBD1 covers 9 bases. This CDR3 is built from 15 residues. V shed 4 bases and J 3 bases; nucleotides not matched to a gene: 8. Germline V CDR1 and CDR2: SGHDT, YYEEEE. The CDR3 region is CASSGTGTGSYEQYF. The CDR3 DNA follows: TGTGCCAGCAGCGGCACCGGGACAGGGAGCTACGAGCAGTACTTC.

J is TRBJ2-1 and V is TRBV2, with 15 nucleotides matching TRBD2. V shed 7 bases and J 2 bases; nucleotides not matched to a gene: 9. CDR3 length: 18 amino acids. Germline CDR1 and CDR2: SNHLY and FYNNEI. This CDR3 reads CASMGLAGGRSAYNEQFF. The CDR3, as DNA: TGTGCCAGCATGGGACTAGCGGGAGGACGTTCGGCCTACAATGAGCAGTTCTTC.

This chain links TRBV5-6 with TRBJ2-7, with D unresolved. V was trimmed by 0 bases and J by 7 bases, leaving 11 bases between them. This CDR3 has 13 residues. CDR1 SGHDT and CDR2 YYEEEE come from the germline V gene. The DNA of the CDR3 is TGTGCCAGCAGCTTGGCCCGGAGATGGGAGCAGTACTTC. Its translation is CASSLARRWEQYF.

This clone was counted a single time. V and J are TRBV6-5 and TRBJ1-4, with D maybe TRBD1 (5 bases). CDR3 length equals 13 residues. V dropped 3 bases and J dropped 10 bases, with 12 bases sitting between them. Germline V CDR1 and CDR2: MNHEY, SVGAGI. This CDR3 is CASSYGREGKLFF. In nucleotides, the CDR3 is TGTGCCAGCAGTTATGGCAGGGAAGGAAAACTGTTTTTT.

This rearrangement joins TRBV19 to TRBJ2-5; the D gene could be TRBD1 or TRBD2 (5 bases each). Trimming took off 4 bases at V and 5 bases at J, with 11 bases between the two ends. In germline, CDR1 is LNHDA, CDR2 SQIVND (reference sequence). CDR3 length: 13 amino acids. In DNA, the CDR3 is TGTGCCAGTAGTACCCCGGGGCGGGAGACCCAGTACTTC. This codes for CASSTPGRETQYF.

The chain recombines TRBV7-7 with TRBJ2-5; D remains unclear. Trimming shortened V by 1 base and J by 5 bases, and 14 bases separated the two germline ends. This CDR3 contains 15 residues. CDR1 and CDR2 from the germline V gene are SSHAT and FNYEAQ (reference sequence). The CDR3 nucleotides read TGTGCCAGCAGCTTAGGGACGGGTGGCTCGGAGACCCAGTACTTC. Its protein is CASSLGTGGSETQYF.

The genes are TRBV11-3 and TRBJ1-5; D gene uncertain. The CDR3 covers 13 residues. V lost 1 base and J lost 5, with 6 bases in between. CDR1 SGHNT and CDR2 YENEEA come from the germline V gene. The CDR3 bases are TGTGCCAGCAGCTTAGCGACGGATCAGCCCCAGCATTTT. The encoded protein is CASSLATDQPQHF.

This rearrangement joins TRBV7-2 to TRBJ2-7; D ambiguous. The V gene lost 5 bases and the J gene lost 4 bases, with 6 bases spanning the gap. The CDR3 length is 11 residues. CDR1 and CDR2 from the germline V gene are SGHTA and FQGNSA. The CDR3 bases are TGTGCCAGCAGCCCTAAATACGAGCAGTACTTC. Translated, it gives CASSPKYEQYF.

DNA of the CDR3: TGCAGTGCTAGATATAATGGTGAAGCTTTCTTT. Residues: CSARYNGEAFF. The chain recombines TRBV20-1 with TRBJ1-1; D gene uncertain. Trimming took 2 bases from V and 7 from J, leaving 8 bases between them. The germline gives CDR1 DFQATT, CDR2 SNEGSKA (reference sequence). CDR3 size: 11 residues.

The chain combines TRBV10-2 with TRBJ2-6; maybe TRBD1 (5 bases). The CDR3 length is 15 residues. V shed 6 bases and J shed 0 bases, with 9 bases lying between them. Germline CDR1 is WSHSY and CDR2 is SAAADI. The CDR3 loop reads CASRQTDSGANVLTF. DNA for the CDR3: TGCGCCAGCAGGCAGACAGACTCTGGGGCCAACGTCCTGACTTTC.

About this clone itself: A junction end diverges from the germline sequence, so it may reflect a read error. The chain links TRBV7-8 to TRBJ2-1; no reliable D call. CDR3 size: 13 residues. Germline V gene data show CDR1 as SGHVS and CDR2 as FQNEAQ. CDR3 coding DNA: TGTACCAGCAGCTTAGCACTCTACAATGAGCAGTTCTTC. This sequence encodes CTSSLALYNEQFF.

The chain carries TRBV6-5 and TRBJ2-3, with 8 bases identical to TRBD2. Losses at the gene ends were 7 bases for V and 4 bases for J; bases not matched to a gene: 10. Germline assignment: CDR1 MNHEY and CDR2 SVGAGI. The CDR3 consists of 15 residues. CDR3 DNA sequence: TGTGCCAGCAACGAGTTAGGACTAGCCGCAGATACGCAGTATTTT. This sequence encodes CASNELGLAADTQYF.

A note on this clone: Other DNA sequences in the same sample also yield this CDR3. The chain carries TRBV20-1 and TRBJ1-3; D is uncertain. The germline gives CDR1 DFQATT, CDR2 SNEGSKA (reference sequence). V lost 1 base, J lost 4 bases, and 2 bases lay in between. CDR3 length equals 11 residues. The CDR3 coding sequence is TGCAGTGCTAGAGCAGGAAACACCATATATTTT. Protein product: CSARAGNTIYF.

This sequence joins TRBV4-2 and TRBJ2-7; weak D call: TRBD2 (6 bases). In germline, CDR1 is LGHNA, CDR2 YNFKEQ. This CDR3 region has 16 residues. The ends were cut back, 2 bases at V and 2 bases at J, with 16 bases in the middle. CDR3 nucleotide sequence: TGTGCCAGCAGCCAACTCGTGCGCGGGGCTGCCTACGAGCAGTACTTC. Its translation is CASSQLVRGAAYEQYF.

The chain combines TRBV7-2 with TRBJ1-1; possible D gene TRBD1, 6 bases. Trimming shortened V by 5 bases and J by 0 bases, and 19 bases separated the two germline ends. The germline V gene encodes CDR1 SGHTA and CDR2 FQGNSA. CDR3 length: 17 amino acids. The CDR3 sequence is CASSSTGSSTLNTEAFF. The CDR3 DNA follows: TGTGCCAGCAGCAGTACAGGGTCCTCTACTTTGAACACTGAAGCTTTCTTT.

This rearrangement joins TRBV18 to TRBJ2-2, with 8 bases that match TRBD2. This CDR3 has 14 residues. Losses at the gene ends were 11 bases for V and 2 bases for J; bases not matched to a gene: 7. The germline V gene encodes CDR1 KGHSH and CDR2 LQKENI. This chain's CDR3 is CAAGLAGNTGELFF. The CDR3 nucleotides are TGTGCCGCTGGGCTAGCGGGTAACACCGGGGAGCTGTTTTTT.

The rearrangement uses TRBV19 and TRBJ2-7, with D perhaps TRBD2 (5 bases). The length of the CDR3 is 14 residues. The germline V gene has CDR1 LNHDA and CDR2 SQIVND (reference sequence). Trimming pared 6 bases from V and 0 bases from J, leaving 12 bases between. In DNA, the CDR3 is TGTGCCAGTAGGGCCACTGGGAGCTCCTACGAGCAGTACTTC. It encodes CASRATGSSYEQYF. Using reference TRBV19 and TRBJ2-7 for the parts outside the CDR3, the full variable domain is DGGITQSPKYLFRKEGQNVTLSCEQNLNHDAMYWYRQDPGQGLRLIYYSQIVNDFQKGDIAEGYSVSREKKESFPLTVTSAQKNPTAFYLCASRATGSSYEQYFGPGTRLTVT.

V usage is TRBV20-1 and J usage is TRBJ2-1; a possible D gene is TRBD2 (6 bases). This CDR3 comprises 11 residues. Per germline, CDR1 DFQATT and CDR2 SNEGSKA (reference sequence). Trimming removed 5 bases at V and 15 bases at J, with 17 bases between. CDR3 nucleotides: TGCAGTGCTGAACGGGACTTTTTGCGGTTCTTC. Its translation: CSAERDFLRFF.

The CDR3 protein is CASSQVYSGPVPNQPQHF. CDR3 sequence (DNA): TGCGCCAGCAGCCAAGTTTACTCGGGGCCCGTCCCCAATCAGCCCCAGCATTTT. V gene TRBV4-1 combines with J gene TRBJ1-5; D is perhaps TRBD1 (5 bases). The CDR3 length is 18 residues. Germline V gene data show CDR1 as MGHRA and CDR2 as YSYEKL. V was shortened by 1 base and J by 3 bases, with 19 bases between the two germline ends.

The chain uses TRBV5-1 and TRBJ2-7, with 8 positions matching TRBD2. The CDR3 consists of 16 residues. V gave up 0 bases and J gave up 4 bases; unmatched junction bases: 9. Germline V lookup: CDR1 SGHRS, CDR2 YFSETQ. The CDR3 DNA reads as TGCGCCAGCAGCTTGGCCCGTCAGCGGGGGCGATACGAGCAGTACTTC. Translation: CASSLARQRGRYEQYF.

The chain joins TRBV4-1 to TRBJ1-1; a weak D match, TRBD1 (6 bases). The length of the CDR3 is 14 residues. The V gene lost 4 bases and the J gene lost 3 bases, with 12 bases spanning the gap. Per the germline V gene, CDR1 is MGHRA and CDR2 is YSYEKL. The CDR3 DNA sequence: TGCGCCAGCAGCCCTCGGGGGGCGTACACTGAAGCTTTCTTT. Translation gives CASSPRGAYTEAFF.

This clone occurred once. This rearrangement joins TRBV4-2 to TRBJ2-1, with D maybe TRBD2 (5 bases). Germline V gene lookup returns CDR1 LGHNA and CDR2 YNFKEQ. Trimming left V 1 base short and J 0 bases short, with 10 bases between. The CDR3 spans 16 residues. The CDR3 reads CASSQAGGSSYNEQFF. The CDR3 nucleotides read TGTGCCAGCAGCCAAGCTGGCGGGTCCTCCTACAATGAGCAGTTCTTC.

The V and J genes are TRBV2 and TRBJ2-1; 8 bases align to TRBD2. V lost 1 base, J lost 8 bases, and 7 bases stayed unmatched. The CDR3 has 15 amino acids. Looked up from germline, CDR1 is SNHLY and CDR2 is FYNNEI. The CDR3 DNA reads as TGTGCCAGCAGTGAAGTGGCGGGAGGTCCCCATGAGCAGTTCTTC. This sequence encodes CASSEVAGGPHEQFF.

The rearrangement joins TRBV30 to TRBJ2-7; a weak D match, TRBD2 (5 bases). The germline V gene has CDR1 GTSNPN and CDR2 SVGIG (reference sequence). The CDR3 sequence is 15 residues long. The V end was cut by 0 bases, the J end by 2 bases, with 14 bases between. This chain's CDR3 is CAWSVSTSRPYEQYF. The DNA of the CDR3 is TGTGCCTGGAGTGTGAGTACTAGTCGGCCCTACGAGCAGTACTTC.

The chain employs TRBV9 and TRBJ2-1; the match to TRBD2 covers 9 bases. Germline V gene lookup returns CDR1 SGDLS and CDR2 YYNGEE. V shed 9 bases, J shed 3 bases, and the junction held 10 bases outside the gene matches. The CDR3 runs 15 residues. In nucleotides, the CDR3 is TGTGCCAACCTGGGGGCTAGCGGGAACTACAATGAGCAGTTCTTC. Translation gives CANLGASGNYNEQFF.

The chain recombines TRBV21-1 with TRBJ2-7. TRBV21-1 constitutes a pseudogene. The length of the CDR3 is 13 residues. CDR3 sequence (DNA): TGTGCCAGCAGCAAATGGGTCACGTACGAGCAGTACTTC. It codes for CASSKWVTYEQYF.

The chain carries TRBV21-1 and TRBJ2-6; the table gives TRBD1 as D, unverified against the DNA. TRBV21-1 is classified as a pseudogene. The CDR3 covers 17 residues. CDR3 protein: CASRRGQGASGANVLTF. As DNA, the CDR3 is TGTGCCAGCAGAAGGGGACAGGGGGCGTCCGGGGCCAACGTCCTGACTTTC.